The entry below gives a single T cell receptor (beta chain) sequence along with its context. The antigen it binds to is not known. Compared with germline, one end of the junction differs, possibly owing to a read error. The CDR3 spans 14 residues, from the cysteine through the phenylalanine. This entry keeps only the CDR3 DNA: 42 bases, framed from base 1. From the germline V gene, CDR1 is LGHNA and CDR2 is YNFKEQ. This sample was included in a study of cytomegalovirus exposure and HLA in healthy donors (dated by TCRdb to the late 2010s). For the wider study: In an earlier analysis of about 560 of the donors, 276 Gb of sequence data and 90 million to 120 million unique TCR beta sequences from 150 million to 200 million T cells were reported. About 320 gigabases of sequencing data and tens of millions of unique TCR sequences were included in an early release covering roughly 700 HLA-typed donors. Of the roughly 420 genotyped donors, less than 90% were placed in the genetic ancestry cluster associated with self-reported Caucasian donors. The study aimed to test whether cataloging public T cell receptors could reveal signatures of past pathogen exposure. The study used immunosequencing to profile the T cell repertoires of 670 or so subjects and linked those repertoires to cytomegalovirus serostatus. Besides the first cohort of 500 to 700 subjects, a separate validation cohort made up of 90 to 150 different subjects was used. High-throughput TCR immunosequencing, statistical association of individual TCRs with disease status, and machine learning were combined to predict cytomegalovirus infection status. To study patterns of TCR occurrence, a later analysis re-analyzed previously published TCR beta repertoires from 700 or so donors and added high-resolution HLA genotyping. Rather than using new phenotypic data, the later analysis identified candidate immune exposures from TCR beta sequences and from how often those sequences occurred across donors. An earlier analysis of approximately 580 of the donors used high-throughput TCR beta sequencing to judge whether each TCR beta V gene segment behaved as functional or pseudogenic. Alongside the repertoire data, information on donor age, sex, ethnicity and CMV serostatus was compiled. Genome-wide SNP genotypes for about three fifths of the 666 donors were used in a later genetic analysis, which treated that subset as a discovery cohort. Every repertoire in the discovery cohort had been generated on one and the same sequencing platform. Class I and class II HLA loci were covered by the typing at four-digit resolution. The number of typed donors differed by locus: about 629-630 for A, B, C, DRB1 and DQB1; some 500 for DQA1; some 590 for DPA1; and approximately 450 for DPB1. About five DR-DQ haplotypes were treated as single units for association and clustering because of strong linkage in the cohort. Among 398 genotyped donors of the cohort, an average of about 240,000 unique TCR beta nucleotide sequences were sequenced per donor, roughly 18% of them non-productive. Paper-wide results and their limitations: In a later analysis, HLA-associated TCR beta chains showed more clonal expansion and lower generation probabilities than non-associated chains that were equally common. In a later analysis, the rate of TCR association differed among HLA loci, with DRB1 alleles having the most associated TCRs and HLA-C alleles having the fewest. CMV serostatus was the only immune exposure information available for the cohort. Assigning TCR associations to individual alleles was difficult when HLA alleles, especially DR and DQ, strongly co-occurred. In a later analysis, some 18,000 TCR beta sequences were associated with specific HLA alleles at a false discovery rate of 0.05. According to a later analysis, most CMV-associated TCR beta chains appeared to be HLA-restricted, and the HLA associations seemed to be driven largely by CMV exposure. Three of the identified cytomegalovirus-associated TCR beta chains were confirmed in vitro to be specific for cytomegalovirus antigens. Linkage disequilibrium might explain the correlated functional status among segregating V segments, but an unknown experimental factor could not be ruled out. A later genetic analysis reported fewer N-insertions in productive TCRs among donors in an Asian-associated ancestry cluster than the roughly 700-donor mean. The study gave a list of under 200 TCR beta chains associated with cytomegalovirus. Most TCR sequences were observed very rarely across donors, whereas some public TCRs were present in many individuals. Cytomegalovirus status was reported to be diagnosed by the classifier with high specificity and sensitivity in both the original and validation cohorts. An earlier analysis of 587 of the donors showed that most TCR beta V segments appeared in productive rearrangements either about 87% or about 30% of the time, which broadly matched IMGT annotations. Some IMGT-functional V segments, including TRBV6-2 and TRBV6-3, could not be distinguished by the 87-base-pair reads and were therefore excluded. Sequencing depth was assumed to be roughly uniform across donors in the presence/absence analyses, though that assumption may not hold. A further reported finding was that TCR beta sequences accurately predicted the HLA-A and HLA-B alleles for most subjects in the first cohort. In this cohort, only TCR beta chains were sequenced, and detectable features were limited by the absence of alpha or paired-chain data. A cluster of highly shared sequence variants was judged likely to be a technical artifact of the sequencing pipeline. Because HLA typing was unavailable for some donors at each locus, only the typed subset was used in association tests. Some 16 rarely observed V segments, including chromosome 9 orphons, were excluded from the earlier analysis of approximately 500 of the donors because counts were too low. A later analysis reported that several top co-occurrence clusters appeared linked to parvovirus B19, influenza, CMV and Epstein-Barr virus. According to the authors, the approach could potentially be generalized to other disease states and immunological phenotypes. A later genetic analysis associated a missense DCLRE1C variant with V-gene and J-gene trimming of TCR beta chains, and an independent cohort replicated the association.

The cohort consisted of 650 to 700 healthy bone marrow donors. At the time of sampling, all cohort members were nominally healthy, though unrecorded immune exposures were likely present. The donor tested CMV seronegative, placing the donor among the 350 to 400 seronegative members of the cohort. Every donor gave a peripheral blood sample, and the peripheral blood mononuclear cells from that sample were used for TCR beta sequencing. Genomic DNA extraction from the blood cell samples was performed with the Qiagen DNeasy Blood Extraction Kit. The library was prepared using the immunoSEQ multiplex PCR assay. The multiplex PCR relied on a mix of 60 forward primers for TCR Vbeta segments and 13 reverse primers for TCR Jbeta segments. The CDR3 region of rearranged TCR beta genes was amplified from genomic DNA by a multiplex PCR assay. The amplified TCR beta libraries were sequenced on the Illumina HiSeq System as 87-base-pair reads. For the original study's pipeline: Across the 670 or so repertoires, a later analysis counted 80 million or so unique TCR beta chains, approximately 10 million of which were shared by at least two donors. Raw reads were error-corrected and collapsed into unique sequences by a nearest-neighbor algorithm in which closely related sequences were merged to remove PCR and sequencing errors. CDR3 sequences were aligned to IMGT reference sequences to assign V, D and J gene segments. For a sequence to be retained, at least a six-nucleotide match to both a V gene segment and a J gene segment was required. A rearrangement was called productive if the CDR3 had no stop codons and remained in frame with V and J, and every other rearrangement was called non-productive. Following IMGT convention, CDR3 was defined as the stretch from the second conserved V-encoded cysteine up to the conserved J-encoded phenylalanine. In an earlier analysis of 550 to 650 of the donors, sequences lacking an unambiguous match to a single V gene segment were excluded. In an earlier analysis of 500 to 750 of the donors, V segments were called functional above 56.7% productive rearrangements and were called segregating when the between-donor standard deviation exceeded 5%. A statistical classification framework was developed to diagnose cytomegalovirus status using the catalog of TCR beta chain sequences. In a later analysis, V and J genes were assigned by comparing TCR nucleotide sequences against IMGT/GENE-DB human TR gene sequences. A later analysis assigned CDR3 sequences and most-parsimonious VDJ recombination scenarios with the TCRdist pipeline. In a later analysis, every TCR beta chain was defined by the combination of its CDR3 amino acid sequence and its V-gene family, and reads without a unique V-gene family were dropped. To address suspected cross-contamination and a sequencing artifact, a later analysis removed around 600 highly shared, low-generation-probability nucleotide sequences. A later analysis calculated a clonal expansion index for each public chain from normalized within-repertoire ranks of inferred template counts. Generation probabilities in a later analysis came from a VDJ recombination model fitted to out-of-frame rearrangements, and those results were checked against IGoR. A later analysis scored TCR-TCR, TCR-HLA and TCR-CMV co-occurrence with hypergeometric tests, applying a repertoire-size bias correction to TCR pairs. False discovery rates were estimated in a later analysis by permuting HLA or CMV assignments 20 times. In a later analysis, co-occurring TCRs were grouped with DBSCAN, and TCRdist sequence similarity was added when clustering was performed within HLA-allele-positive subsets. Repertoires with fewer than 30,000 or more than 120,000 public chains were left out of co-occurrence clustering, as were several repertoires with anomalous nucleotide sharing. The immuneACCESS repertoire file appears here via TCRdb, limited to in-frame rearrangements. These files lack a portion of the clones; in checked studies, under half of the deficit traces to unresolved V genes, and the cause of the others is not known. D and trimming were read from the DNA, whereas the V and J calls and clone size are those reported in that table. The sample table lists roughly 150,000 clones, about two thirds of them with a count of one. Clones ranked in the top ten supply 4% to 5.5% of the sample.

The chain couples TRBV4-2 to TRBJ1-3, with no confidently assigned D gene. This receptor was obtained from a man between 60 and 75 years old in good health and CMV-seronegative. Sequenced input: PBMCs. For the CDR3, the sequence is CASSQDPGPERREF. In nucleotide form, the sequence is TGTGCCAGCAGCCAAGATCCCGGACCCGAAAGGAGGGAATTC.